This T cell receptor beta chain was sequenced during a study of blood T cell repertoires in COVID-19. Across the whole study: Samples representing acute and convalescent COVID-19 were sourced from the United States, Italy and Spain.

V was clipped by 1 base and J by 1 base, with 5 bases between them. Germline V gene data show CDR1 as LNHNV and CDR2 as YYDKDF (reference sequence). There are 14 residues in the CDR3. The authors' processing: For nucleated cells, counts were estimated from reference gene primer amplification. Generated by immunoSEQ multiplex PCR, the TCRdb table keeps only in-frame clones and is missing some. That table is the source of V, J and clone size, and D and trimming were worked out from the DNA. The sample yields 200,000 to 250,000 clones, around nine tenths seen once. The sequenced sample consisted of peripheral blood. This receptor was obtained from a woman in her 70s with active or convalescent COVID-19. J is TRBJ1-3 and V is TRBV15; D call uncertain. CDR3 protein: CATSRGVSGNTIYF. The CDR3 coding sequence is TGTGCCACCAGCAGAGGAGTTTCTGGAAACACCATATATTTT.